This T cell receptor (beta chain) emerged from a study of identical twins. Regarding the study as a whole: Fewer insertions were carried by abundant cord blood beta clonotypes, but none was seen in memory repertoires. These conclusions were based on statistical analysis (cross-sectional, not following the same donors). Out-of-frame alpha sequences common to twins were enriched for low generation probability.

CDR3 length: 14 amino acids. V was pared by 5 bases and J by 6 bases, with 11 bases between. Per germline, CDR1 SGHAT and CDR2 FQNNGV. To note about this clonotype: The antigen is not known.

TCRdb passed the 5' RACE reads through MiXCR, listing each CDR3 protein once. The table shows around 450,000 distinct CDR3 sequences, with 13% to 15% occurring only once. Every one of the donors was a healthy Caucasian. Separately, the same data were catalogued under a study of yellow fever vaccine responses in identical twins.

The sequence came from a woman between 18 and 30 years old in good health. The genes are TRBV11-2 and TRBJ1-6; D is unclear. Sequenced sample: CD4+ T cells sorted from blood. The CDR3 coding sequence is TGTGCCAGCAGCCCCGAAAGGCTTAATTCACCCCTCCACTTT. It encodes CASSPERLNSPLHF.